A selection of T cell receptor beta chains follows, all from one sample in a study of molecular identifiers for immune sequencing clone quantification. TCRdb ran MiXCR on the PCR reads and lists one entry per CDR3 protein. This sample carries some 680,000 distinct CDR3 sequences, over 25% of them seen once, and the ten largest clones take about 0.8%. Sequencing used naive CD8+ T cells from blood, with Jurkat cell RNA spiked in. The receptors were gathered from a human donor in good health. Some libraries in this study had Jurkat cell RNA spiked in. Both conserved end residues are part of each CDR3. Fields, in order: CDR3 DNA, CDR3 protein, D gene, clone size, J gene, V gene. D genes are given only for firm matches. Some rows have no size entry. The others give once, few or many, or a class for an expanded clone.

DNA: TGTGCCAGCACCACCGGGGGGCGCGACAATGAGCAGTTCTTC; CDR3: CASTTGGRDNEQFF; D: .; size: many; J: TRBJ2-1; V: TRBV12-3/TRBV12-4
DNA: TGTGCCAGCAGCTTATTAAGGACGGACTCCTACGAGCAGTACTTC; CDR3: CASSLLRTDSYEQYF; D: .; size: .; J: TRBJ2-7; V: TRBV7-2
DNA: TGTGCTAGTGGTTTGGTCGGACAGGGAGCAAACGAGCAGTACTTC; CDR3: CASGLVGQGANEQYF; D: TRBD1; size: .; J: TRBJ2-7; V: TRBV12-5
DNA: TGTGCCTGGAGTTCCCGACAGGGGGCGCTTTTTGAGCAGTACTTC; CDR3: CAWSSRQGALFEQYF; D: TRBD1; size: .; J: TRBJ2-7; V: TRBV30
DNA: TGCGCCAGCAGCCAAGGGGTCTCCTACGAGCAGTACTTC; CDR3: CASSQGVSYEQYF; D: .; size: many; J: TRBJ2-7; V: TRBV4-3
DNA: TGTGCCAGCAGCTTAAATGAGGTTACTAGCACAGATACGCAGTATTTT; CDR3: CASSLNEVTSTDTQYF; D: .; size: .; J: TRBJ2-3; V: TRBV7-8
DNA: TGTGCCAGTAGTATGGGGCAGAGAAGCAATCAGCCCCAGCATTTT; CDR3: CASSMGQRSNQPQHF; D: .; size: .; J: TRBJ1-5; V: TRBV19
DNA: TGTGCCAGCAGTTACGGGGGAACTATGGACACTGAAGCTTTCTTT; CDR3: CASSYGGTMDTEAFF; D: .; size: many; J: TRBJ1-1; V: TRBV6-5
DNA: TGTGCCAGCAGTGAAAATACACCCGATGAGACTGAAGCTTTCTTT; CDR3: CASSENTPDETEAFF; D: .; size: few; J: TRBJ1-1; V: TRBV2
DNA: TGCGCCAGCAGCCAAGATTGGAGGTCGAGACTAGCCGAAAACATTCAGTACTTC; CDR3: CASSQDWRSRLAENIQYF; D: TRBD2; size: .; J: TRBJ2-4; V: TRBV4-3
DNA: TGTGCCAGCAGCCAAGATGTTTTCGGGAAAATGAACACTGAAGCTTTCTTT; CDR3: CASSQDVFGKMNTEAFF; D: .; size: .; J: TRBJ1-1; V: TRBV3-1
DNA: TGTGCCAGCAGTTTCTTTCCCGAGGATACGCAGTATTTT; CDR3: CASSFFPEDTQYF; D: .; size: few; J: TRBJ2-3; V: TRBV12-3/TRBV12-4
DNA: TGTGCCAGCAGCTTGGGTTGGAACTTGAATCAGCCCCAGCATTTT; CDR3: CASSLGWNLNQPQHF; D: .; size: many; J: TRBJ1-5; V: TRBV3-1
DNA: TGCAGTGCTAGATCCCGGGACAGGGAGAACACCGGGGAGCTGTTTTTT; CDR3: CSARSRDRENTGELFF; D: TRBD1; size: many; J: TRBJ2-2; V: TRBV20-1
DNA: TGTGCCAGCAGTTCCCGGACAGGCTACGAGCAGTACTTC; CDR3: CASSSRTGYEQYF; D: TRBD1; size: many; J: TRBJ2-7; V: TRBV27
DNA: TGTGCCAGCACGGACCGGGACAGGTCCTACCGCGAGCAGTACTTC; CDR3: CASTDRDRSYREQYF; D: TRBD1; size: once; J: TRBJ2-7; V: TRBV2
DNA: TGTGCCAGCAGCCCCCGACTAGCGGGAGTGATGGCGGAGACCCAGTACTTC; CDR3: CASSPRLAGVMAETQYF; D: TRBD2; size: .; J: TRBJ2-5; V: TRBV7-9
DNA: TGTGCCAGCAGCTTAGGGGAAGGACTAGCGGGGTACAATGAGCAGTTCTTC; CDR3: CASSLGEGLAGYNEQFF; D: TRBD2; size: .; J: TRBJ2-1; V: TRBV11-2
DNA: TGTGCCAGCAGCCGCACCCCCGGCACTGAAGCTTTCTTT; CDR3: CASSRTPGTEAFF; D: .; size: many; J: TRBJ1-1; V: TRBV9
DNA: TGCAGTGCTAGAGATTCCCCTGCGAGCGTGGAGGCCAATGAGCAGTTCTTC; CDR3: CSARDSPASVEANEQFF; D: .; size: .; J: TRBJ2-1; V: TRBV20-1
DNA: TGTGCCAGCAGCCAAGGGCAGGGGGGTGTCGGGTACAATGAGCAGTTCTTC; CDR3: CASSQGQGGVGYNEQFF; D: .; size: .; J: TRBJ2-1; V: TRBV7-3
DNA: TGTGCCCCCCCCCCGGGACAGGGCAATCAGCCCCAGCATTTT; CDR3: CAPPPGQGNQPQHF; D: TRBD1; size: once; J: TRBJ1-5; V: TRBV10-3
DNA: TGTGCCAGCAGTTTATCAGGGGAATACCAGCCCCAGCATTTT; CDR3: CASSLSGEYQPQHF; D: .; size: many; J: TRBJ1-5; V: TRBV27
DNA: TGTGCCACCCATAGACAGGGGTGGACCGGGGAGCTGTTTTTT; CDR3: CATHRQGWTGELFF; D: TRBD1; size: many; J: TRBJ2-2; V: TRBV19
DNA: TGTGCCAGTAGTATAGACCTTCCTAGCGCCCTCCACTTT; CDR3: CASSIDLPSALHF; D: .; size: few; J: TRBJ1-6; V: TRBV19
DNA: TGTGCCAGTAGTAACGGACTTTCCTACGAGCAGTACTTC; CDR3: CASSNGLSYEQYF; D: .; size: .; J: TRBJ2-7; V: TRBV19
DNA: TGTGCCAGCAGCTTAACCGGACAGGGAGAGGGGTACGAGCAGTACTTC; CDR3: CASSLTGQGEGYEQYF; D: TRBD1; size: many; J: TRBJ2-7; V: TRBV7-6
DNA: TGTGCCAGCGGCTTAGCTCTGGGGAACGAGCAGTACTTC; CDR3: CASGLALGNEQYF; D: .; size: once; J: TRBJ2-7; V: TRBV7-2
DNA: TGTGCCAGCAGCTGGGGGGGCACAGATACGCAGTATTTT; CDR3: CASSWGGTDTQYF; D: .; size: many; J: TRBJ2-3; V: TRBV7-6
DNA: TGCGCCAGCAGCTTCGGCGCAGGTAGCTACGAGCAGTACTTC; CDR3: CASSFGAGSYEQYF; D: .; size: many; J: TRBJ2-7; V: TRBV27
DNA: TGCAGTGCTAGAGGTCTCATCGACGAGCAGTACTTC; CDR3: CSARGLIDEQYF; D: .; size: once; J: TRBJ2-7; V: TRBV20-1
DNA: TGTGCCAGCAGTTACCCCACCCGGGACAGGGAATACACAGATACGCAGTATTTT; CDR3: CASSYPTRDREYTDTQYF; D: TRBD1; size: few; J: TRBJ2-3; V: TRBV6-6
DNA: TGTGCCAGAGACCAGGGAAAAGATACGCAGTATTTT; CDR3: CARDQGKDTQYF; D: .; size: many; J: TRBJ2-3; V: TRBV19
DNA: TGTGCCGGCAGTGATGTCGGGAGCAATCAGCCCCAGCATTTT; CDR3: CAGSDVGSNQPQHF; D: .; size: .; J: TRBJ1-5; V: TRBV6-1
DNA: TGTGCCAGCAGCCCCAGGGACTCTGCCTACGAGCAGTACTTC; CDR3: CASSPRDSAYEQYF; D: .; size: many; J: TRBJ2-7; V: TRBV7-9
DNA: TGCGCCAGCAGCCAAGAGAGGAGTACCAACTATGGCTACACCTTC; CDR3: CASSQERSTNYGYTF; D: .; size: .; J: TRBJ1-2; V: TRBV4-1
DNA: TGTGCCAGCAGTTGGGACAGGGGCGATGAGCAGTTCTTC; CDR3: CASSWDRGDEQFF; D: TRBD1; size: .; J: TRBJ2-1; V: TRBV28
DNA: TGTGCCACCAGTACTAGCGGGGACCAAGAGACCCAGTACTTC; CDR3: CATSTSGDQETQYF; D: TRBD2; size: few; J: TRBJ2-5; V: TRBV24-1
DNA: TGTGCCAGCAGTGATGAGGGATGGGGGAGGGATGAAAAACTGTTTTTT; CDR3: CASSDEGWGRDEKLFF; D: .; size: few; J: TRBJ1-4; V: TRBV6-5
DNA: TGCAGCGGAATGACAGGGGTAACCTACGAGCAGTACTTC; CDR3: CSGMTGVTYEQYF; D: TRBD1; size: many; J: TRBJ2-7; V: TRBV29-1